This T cell receptor beta chain was identified in a study of OX40 agonist ivuxolimab in advanced cancers. Study-wide results and limits: On average, a greater number of expanded clones characterised CD8+ T cells relative to CD4+.

The germline gives CDR1 SGHRS, CDR2 YFSETQ. The trim removed 0 bases at V and 6 bases at J, leaving 10 bases unmatched. The CDR3 is 17 amino acids. Comment on this clone: Its cognate antigen is unknown.

Data came from immunoSEQ multiplex PCR; TCRdb stores just in-frame clones and leaves some out. The data contain roughly 99,000 clones, under 95% of them singletons. V usage is TRBV5-1 and J usage is TRBJ1-2, with TRBD1 identical over 11 bases. This sample comprised CD4+ or CD8+ T cells sorted from blood, obtained in a trial of the OX40 agonist ivuxolimab. This TCR was recovered from an adult with an advanced solid tumor such as melanoma, head and neck, liver or kidney cancer. The CDR3 nucleotides read TGCGCCAGCAGCTTGGCCTTGAGGACAGGGGGCGCGGATGGCTACACCTTC. Translating it yields CASSLALRTGGADGYTF.